These T cell receptor beta chains were read from a single sample in a study of T cell repertoires in ileal Crohn's disease. This table comes from immunoSEQ multiplex PCR, and its TCRdb copy is limited to in-frame clones, with some not included. Among 8,500 to 13,000 clones listed, approximately 80% were seen once. Sequenced material: ileal tissue. The origin of the receptors is an adult with Crohn's disease. Both conserved end residues are part of each CDR3. The D gene is left open where the match is weak. Clone sizes are given selectively: once, few, many, or a class where the clone is expanded.

clone_size,v_call,j_call,d_call,cdr3_aa,cdr3_nt
NA,TRBV9,TRBJ2-1,NA,CASSSFIHEQFF,TGTGCCAGCAGCTCCTTTATCCATGAGCAGTTCTTC
NA,TRBV7-2,TRBJ2-5,TRBD2,CASSLWPAGGGETQYF,TGTGCCAGCAGCTTATGGCCAGCGGGAGGGGGAGAGACCCAGTACTTC
NA,TRBV9,TRBJ2-2,TRBD2,CASSERGLTGELFF,TGTGCCAGCAGCGAGCGGGGTTTGACCGGGGAGCTGTTTTTT
few,TRBV18,TRBJ2-7,NA,CASSPSSEGREQYF,TGTGCCAGCTCACCATCTAGCGAAGGACGCGAGCAGTACTTC
NA,TRBV5-4,TRBJ2-2,TRBD2,CASTLRPGGSGTGELFF,TGTGCCAGCACCCTCAGGCCGGGCGGGAGTGGGACCGGGGAGCTGTTTTTT
NA,TRBV18,TRBJ2-5,TRBD1,CASSPTGEKTQYF,TGTGCCAGCTCACCGACAGGGGAAAAGACCCAGTACTTC
NA,TRBV29-1,TRBJ2-3,NA,CSVASGLSTDTQYF,TGCAGCGTTGCTTCGGGACTCAGCACAGATACGCAGTATTTT
NA,TRBV7-2,TRBJ2-2,TRBD1,CASSYLTGTGLLVGELFF,TGTGCCAGCAGCTACCTTACCGGGACAGGGCTCCTCGTGGGGGAGCTGTTTTTT
once,TRBV6-1,TRBJ2-7,TRBD2,CASSPSAGGPTEQYF,TGTGCCAGCAGTCCATCAGCGGGAGGGCCAACCGAGCAGTACTTC
NA,TRBV5-4,TRBJ1-1,NA,CASSLKGENTEAFF,TGTGCCAGCAGCTTAAAAGGGGAGAACACTGAAGCTTTCTTT
NA,TRBV27,TRBJ1-2,NA,CASSLQGDGYTF,TGTGCCAGCAGTCTGCAGGGTGATGGCTACACCTTC
few,TRBV6-6,TRBJ1-4,TRBD1,CASSSDRATNEKLFF,TGTGCCAGCAGTTCCGACAGGGCAACTAATGAAAAACTGTTTTTT
few,TRBV6-6,TRBJ2-7,TRBD2,CASSYASGRLSYEQYF,TGTGCCAGCAGTTACGCTAGCGGGAGGCTATCTTACGAGCAGTACTTC
NA,TRBV29-1,TRBJ2-2,NA,CSVRNTGELFF,TGCAGCGTGAGGAACACCGGGGAGCTGTTTTTT
NA,TRBV14,TRBJ2-5,NA,CASSQDILQETQYF,TGTGCCAGCAGTCAGGACATTTTACAAGAGACCCAGTACTTC
NA,TRBV7-9,TRBJ2-2,NA,CASSLSPGFSGELFF,TGTGCCAGCAGCTTAAGTCCAGGGTTTTCCGGGGAGCTGTTTTTT
NA,TRBV10-1,TRBJ2-5,NA,CASSEVVREETQYF,TGCGCCAGCAGTGAAGTCGTAAGAGAAGAGACCCAGTACTTC
NA,TRBV11-3,TRBJ2-2,TRBD1,CASSNGGQGGTGELFF,TGTGCCAGCAGCAACGGGGGACAGGGCGGCACCGGGGAGCTGTTTTTT
NA,TRBV2,TRBJ2-1,TRBD2,CASSRDYQTSNEQFF,TGTGCCAGCAGTCGGGACTACCAAACCTCGAATGAGCAGTTCTTC
NA,TRBV5-6,TRBJ2-7,NA,CASSLESRGLHLRQQYF,TGTGCCAGCAGCTTGGAGTCTCGGGGACTCCATCTACGACAGCAGTACTTC
NA,TRBV28,TRBJ2-5,TRBD2,CASRTGLAGFGETQYF,TGTGCCAGCAGGACCGGACTAGCGGGATTCGGTGAGACCCAGTACTTC
NA,TRBV27,TRBJ1-4,TRBD1,CASSLRDRDEKLFF,TGTGCCAGCAGTTTACGAGACAGGGATGAAAAACTGTTTTTT
once,TRBV5-6,TRBJ2-7,NA,CASSSRGGGVYEQYF,TGTGCCAGCAGTTCTCGAGGAGGGGGCGTTTACGAGCAGTACTTC
once,TRBV6-6,TRBJ1-5,TRBD1,CASRGLQGAADQPQHF,TGTGCCAGCAGGGGCTTACAGGGGGCGGCGGATCAGCCCCAGCATTTT
NA,TRBV4-1,TRBJ2-1,NA,CASSQGGGRSSYNEQFF,TGCGCCAGCAGCCAAGGAGGAGGGAGGAGCTCCTACAATGAGCAGTTCTTC
once,TRBV9,TRBJ2-2,TRBD2,CASSARTSGRINTGELFF,TGTGCCAGCAGCGCGCGGACTAGCGGGAGGATCAACACCGGGGAGCTGTTTTTT
NA,TRBV6-1,TRBJ2-7,TRBD1,CASSKGPGQGNYEQYF,TGTGCCAGCAGTAAAGGACCGGGACAGGGGAATTACGAGCAGTACTTC
NA,TRBV18,TRBJ2-7,TRBD1,CASSPPSTTGEYEQYF,TGTGCCAGCTCACCCCCTTCTACGACAGGGGAGTACGAGCAGTACTTC
few,TRBV5-1,TRBJ2-1,NA,CASSLGQPLQPQFF,TGCGCCAGCAGCTTGGGGCAGCCACTACAACCGCAGTTCTTC
few,TRBV2,TRBJ1-1,NA,CASSIYMNTEAFF,TGTGCCAGCTCGATTTACATGAACACTGAAGCTTTCTTT
NA,TRBV7-2,TRBJ1-2,NA,CASWVWRGAVYGYTF,TGTGCCAGCTGGGTTTGGCGGGGGGCGGTGTATGGCTACACCTTC
NA,TRBV5-1,TRBJ2-1,TRBD2,CASSLGGGRVSYNEQFF,TGCGCCAGCAGCTTGGGTGGCGGGAGGGTATCCTACAATGAGCAGTTCTTC
NA,TRBV5-3,TRBJ2-5,TRBD1,CARSVDRPGWETQYF,TGTGCCAGAAGCGTGGACAGGCCCGGCTGGGAGACCCAGTACTTC
NA,TRBV6-5,TRBJ2-7,NA,CASSYFRGYYEQYF,TGTGCCAGCAGTTATTTTCGGGGGTACTACGAGCAGTACTTC
NA,TRBV27,TRBJ1-2,TRBD1,CASGQGQAYGYTF,TGTGCCAGCGGTCAGGGACAGGCCTATGGCTACACCTTC
NA,TRBV4-1,TRBJ2-7,TRBD2,CASSHGGLAGGRNYEQYF,TGCGCCAGCAGCCACGGTGGACTAGCGGGAGGTCGTAACTACGAGCAGTACTTC
NA,TRBV4-2,TRBJ2-5,NA,CASSQEPSWEPQETQYF,TGTGCCAGCAGCCAAGAGCCTTCCTGGGAGCCCCAAGAGACCCAGTACTTC
NA,TRBV5-4,TRBJ2-1,NA,CATSGWDEQFF,TGTGCCACCTCGGGGTGGGATGAGCAGTTCTTC
NA,TRBV15,TRBJ1-4,NA,CATSRDRGTYRRKLFF,TGTGCCACCAGCAGAGATAGGGGGACATACAGGCGGAAACTGTTTTTT
NA,TRBV6-5,TRBJ2-4,NA,CASSYSRRDIQYF,TGTGCCAGCAGTTACTCTAGGAGGGACATTCAGTACTTC
NA,TRBV27,TRBJ2-6,NA,CASSQGFRTGANVLTF,TGTGCCAGCAGTCAGGGATTTCGGACTGGGGCCAACGTCCTGACTTTC
NA,TRBV6-5,TRBJ1-1,NA,CASSYSKNTEAFF,TGTGCCAGCAGTTACTCCAAGAACACTGAAGCTTTCTTT
once,TRBV9,TRBJ2-3,TRBD2,CASSVLPDTSGTSTDTQYF,TGTGCCAGCAGCGTGCTCCCGGACACTAGCGGAACTAGCACAGATACGCAGTATTTT